These T cell receptor beta chains were read from a single sample in a study of T cell responses to AZD1222 COVID-19 vaccine. Sequenced by immunoSEQ multiplex PCR; TCRdb stores in-frame clones only, minus some. The sample carries about 140,000 clones, more than 90% recorded once. Source: peripheral blood, taken on day 0 of AZD1222 vaccination. The receptors derive from an adult in good health. Each CDR3 is given with its conserved first and last residue. The D gene is left open where the match is weak. Expanded clones are given a class, and other clones once, few, many or no size at all.

D	length	V	size	J	DNA	CDR3
-	15	TRBV2	-	TRBJ1-4	TGTGCCAGCAGAGACCGGGCAGTACCTAATGAAAAACTGTTTTTT	CASRDRAVPNEKLFF
-	14	TRBV27	-	TRBJ2-7	TGTGCCAGCAGTTTATCCCATGTTGGCTACGAGCAGTACTTC	CASSLSHVGYEQYF
TRBD1	13	TRBV6-2/TRBV6-3	-	TRBJ1-1	TGTGCCAGCAGTGAGACAGGGCCCACTGAAGCTTTCTTT	CASSETGPTEAFF
-	14	TRBV5-1	-	TRBJ2-7	TGCGCCAGCAGCTTGGCTGACCGGACCAGGGAGCAGTACTTC	CASSLADRTREQYF
-	16	TRBV15	-	TRBJ2-7	TGTGCCACCAGCAGAGAATCAAGGGGTCCCCCCTACGAGCAGTACTTC	CATSRESRGPPYEQYF
TRBD2	14	TRBV5-4	-	TRBJ2-1	TGTGCCAGCAGCTCTGGCGGGAGTCACTATGAGCAGTTCTTC	CASSSGGSHYEQFF
TRBD1	15	TRBV7-9	-	TRBJ1-2	TGTGCCAGCAGCCCAAAGGACAGGGGGTACGATGGCTACACCTTC	CASSPKDRGYDGYTF
-	16	TRBV3-1/TRBV3-2	-	TRBJ2-7	TGTGCCAGCAGCCAAGTCGGTACTAGCCTTCGATACGAGCAGTACTTC	CASSQVGTSLRYEQYF
-	16	TRBV25-1	once	TRBJ1-4	TGTGCCAGCAGTCCCCAGGGAAAGGGCCGCAATGAAAAACTGTTTTTT	CASSPQGKGRNEKLFF
-	15	TRBV5-1	-	TRBJ2-2	TGCGCCAGCAGCGACGGACAGAAATACACCGGGGAGCTGTTTTTT	CASSDGQKYTGELFF
-	15	TRBV6-5	-	TRBJ1-4	TGTGCCAGCAGTTACCAGGACAGCCCTAATGAAAAACTGTTTTTT	CASSYQDSPNEKLFF
TRBD1	15	TRBV10-3	-	TRBJ2-5	TGTGCCATCAGTGTACCCGGACAGGGGAGAGAGACCCAGTACTTC	CAISVPGQGRETQYF
-	14	TRBV5-1	-	TRBJ2-7	TGCGCCAGCAGCCCCGTTGGAGTTTCCTACGAGCAGTACTTC	CASSPVGVSYEQYF
TRBD1	16	TRBV5-5	-	TRBJ2-3	TGTGCCAGTAAGGCCCAGTGGACAGGGGGGGCAGATACGCAGTATTTT	CASKAQWTGGADTQYF
TRBD1	16	TRBV28	once	TRBJ2-2	TGTGCCAGCAGTTTACAGGGGGCGACGAACACCGGGGAGCTGTTTTTT	CASSLQGATNTGELFF
-	14	TRBV29-1	-	TRBJ1-1	TGCAGCGTTGATGTTTTAGGTAGTGACACTGAAGCTTTCTTT	CSVDVLGSDTEAFF
-	16	TRBV19	-	TRBJ2-3	TGTGCCAGTAGCAACACGGGGGGCTGGACCACAGATACGCAGTATTTT	CASSNTGGWTTDTQYF
-	14	TRBV7-8	-	TRBJ2-7	TGTGCCAGCAGCAGAGAAGTGGGAATAAACGAGCAGTACTTC	CASSREVGINEQYF
TRBD1	16	TRBV28	-	TRBJ2-7	TGTGCCAGCAGTTCAGATCCCGGGGACAGGGGGCGGGAGCAGTACTTC	CASSSDPGDRGREQYF
-	12	TRBV24-1	-	TRBJ1-5	TGTGCCACCAGGGGCAGCAATCAGCCCCAGCATTTT	CATRGSNQPQHF
-	15	TRBV19	-	TRBJ2-2	TGTGCCAGTAGCTCCCGGGGCCAAAACACCGGGGAGCTGTTTTTT	CASSSRGQNTGELFF
TRBD2	14	TRBV10-2	-	TRBJ2-3	TGCGCCAGCGCAACGGGACTAAACACAGATACGCAGTATTTT	CASATGLNTDTQYF
-	17	TRBV5-1	-	TRBJ2-3	TGCGCCAGTGGTGGAGGGGTAGGGCCCATGTCCACAGATACGCAGTATTTT	CASGGGVGPMSTDTQYF
-	16	TRBV6-6	-	TRBJ1-4	TGTGCCAGCAGCACCCACTTCGAGGGAGCTAATGAAAAACTGTTTTTT	CASSTHFEGANEKLFF
-	14	TRBV7-2	-	TRBJ1-5	TGTGCCAGCAGCTACACGGGCGGCAATCAGCCCCAGCATTTT	CASSYTGGNQPQHF
TRBD2	17	TRBV27	-	TRBJ2-1	TGTGCCAGCAGTTTACTAGCGGGAGGGTGGTTTGGCAATGAGCAGTTCTTC	CASSLLAGGWFGNEQFF
TRBD2	15	TRBV6-5	-	TRBJ2-7	TGTGCCAGCAGTTACTCGCGGCGGGAGTTTTACGAGCAGTACTTC	CASSYSRREFYEQYF
-	14	TRBV4-1	-	TRBJ1-2	TGCGCCAGCAGCCAAGAACCGACAGATTATGGCTACACCTTC	CASSQEPTDYGYTF
TRBD2	16	TRBV28	-	TRBJ2-1	TGTGCCAGCAGTGGCTTCATAGCGGGCTCCTACAATGAGCAGTTCTTC	CASSGFIAGSYNEQFF
-	15	TRBV5-1	once	TRBJ1-3	TGCGCCAGCAGCTTGGATCTGGGGTCTGGAAACACCATATATTTT	CASSLDLGSGNTIYF
-	14	TRBV5-1	-	TRBJ2-7	TGCGCCAGCAGCTTGGAGCCGGAAACCTACGAGCAGTACTTC	CASSLEPETYEQYF
-	14	TRBV11-1	-	TRBJ2-7	TGTGCCAGCAGCACGGGACCTAACTCCTACGAGCAGTACTTC	CASSTGPNSYEQYF
-	13	TRBV28	once	TRBJ1-2	TGTGCCAGCCGAAGCGGACATAACTATGGCTACACCTTC	CASRSGHNYGYTF
TRBD2	16	TRBV4-1	-	TRBJ2-7	TGCGCCAGCAGCCAAGATTTAGCGGGGGGACCCTACGAGCAGTACTTC	CASSQDLAGGPYEQYF
-	15	TRBV5-6	few	TRBJ2-7	TGTGCCAGCAGCTTGGCCGGGAGACAGGGCTACGAGCAGTACTTC	CASSLAGRQGYEQYF
-	16	TRBV27	-	TRBJ1-6	TGTGCCAGCAGTTTACAGGCAAGCTCCTATAATTCACCCCTCCACTTT	CASSLQASSYNSPLHF
-	17	TRBV3-1/TRBV3-2	-	TRBJ1-1	TGTGCCAGCACCCAGGGTCCAGGGGCCACTATGAACACTGAAGCTTTCTTT	CASTQGPGATMNTEAFF
-	15	TRBV4-2	-	TRBJ2-7	TGTGCCAGCAGCCAAGCTGGTGGGAGTAACTACGAGCAGTACTTC	CASSQAGGSNYEQYF
-	14	TRBV7-9	-	TRBJ2-7	TGTGCCAGCAGCCCCCGGACGTCGTCCTACGAGCAGTACTTC	CASSPRTSSYEQYF